This TCR beta chain was identified during a study of blood T cell repertoires in COVID-19 (dated by TCRdb to the early 2020s). Background on the whole study: ImmuneRACE Cohort 3 recovered participants were defined by two consecutive negative NP/OP PCR tests, healthcare professional clearance, or symptom resolution. Collaborator samples came from the United States, Italy and Spain and covered acute and convalescent phases of COVID-19. The prospective study material was composed of cDNA or gDNA derived from T cells, B-cell-depleted T cells, or PBMCs. Deeply sampled blood TCRbeta repertoires from subjects exposed to, actively infected with, or recovered from COVID-19 were included in the dataset. The repertoires were released in a freely available public database intended as a resource for research on the immune response to SARS-CoV-2. The samples were drawn from two sources: the first 160 participants of the ongoing ImmuneRACE study, and 1,000 to 1,500 subjects contributed by 6 global collaborators. Nearly every sample came with metadata listing a de-identified subject ID, COVID-19 status, age in years and sex. Where available, HLA class I and class II types were obtained from metadata supplied by the sample provider rather than from assay-based typing.

Overall results and qualifications from the work: The quantity of clinical and demographic metadata differed by source and by participant and was supplied without curation.

TCRbeta CDR3 regions were amplified from genomic DNA by means of the immunoSEQ Assay, a bias-controlled multiplex PCR. The authors' analysis ran thus. Within the assay, amplification of reference gene primers was used to estimate how many nucleated cells each sample contained. Sequence reads were collapsed and filtered to measure the absolute abundance of every unique TCRbeta CDR3 rearrangement. For each sample, productive Simpson clonality was calculated as the square root of Simpson's diversity index over productive rearrangements. TCRdb re-hosts the immuneACCESS table, in-frame sequences only. Its copies lack some clones; in the studies checked, an unresolved V gene accounts for under half of them, and the cause for the rest is not known. The V and J calls and the clone size are those of that table, but D and trimming were determined from the DNA. The sample table holds 250,000 to 300,000 clones, of which 88% were seen once. The biggest ten clones account for around 2% of the sample.

CDR1 and CDR2 (SGHNT, YENEEA) derive from the germline V gene. V trim: 4 bases; J trim: 7 bases; unmatched bases: 2. The CDR3 sequence holds 15 residues, the cysteine and phenylalanine included. Only the CDR3 DNA stays, 45 bases, in frame from base 1. Turning to this clone: Its target antigen remains unknown. Within one base of it there is no much larger clone, and no base qualities were kept.

In the prospective study, participants were roughly 18 to 100 years old, resided in about two dozen geographic areas of the United States, and were enrolled through a virtual design. In the prospective study, cohorts were assigned on the basis of participant-reported clinical history obtained from a screening survey and a study questionnaire. Mobile phlebotomists in the prospective study collected whole blood, serum and a nasopharyngeal or oropharyngeal swab from every participant. Additional blood draws and questionnaires over an approximately two-month period could optionally be provided by prospective study participants. Before DNA extraction, prospective study blood samples were shipped either frozen or at room temperature.

Rearrangement joined TRBV11-3 to TRBJ1-6, with 12 bases aligning to TRBD1. Sequenced sample: PBMCs or T cells enriched from blood (not recorded which). The source of this sequence is an older woman in a cohort exposed to, infected with or recovered from COVID-19 (not recorded which). The CDR3 in this case is CASSSGQGANSPLHF. Here is the DNA: TGTGCCAGCAGCTCGGGACAGGGGGCAAATTCACCCCTCCACTTT.